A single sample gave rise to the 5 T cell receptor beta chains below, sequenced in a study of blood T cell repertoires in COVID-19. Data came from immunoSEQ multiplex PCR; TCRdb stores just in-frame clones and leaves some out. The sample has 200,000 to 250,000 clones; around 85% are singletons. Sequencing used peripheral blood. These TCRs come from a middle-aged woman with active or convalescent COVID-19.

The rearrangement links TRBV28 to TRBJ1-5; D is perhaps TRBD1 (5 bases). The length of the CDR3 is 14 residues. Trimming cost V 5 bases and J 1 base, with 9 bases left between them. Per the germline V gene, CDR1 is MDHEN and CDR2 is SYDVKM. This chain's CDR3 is CASSGHRSNQPQHF. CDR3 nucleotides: TGTGCCAGCAGTGGACACAGGAGCAATCAGCCCCAGCATTTT.

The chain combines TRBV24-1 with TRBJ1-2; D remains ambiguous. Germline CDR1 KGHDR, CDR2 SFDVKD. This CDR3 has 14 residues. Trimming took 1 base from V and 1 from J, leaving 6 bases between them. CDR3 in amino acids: CATSDFAVNYGYTF. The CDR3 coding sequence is TGTGCCACCAGTGATTTTGCGGTTAACTATGGCTACACCTTC.

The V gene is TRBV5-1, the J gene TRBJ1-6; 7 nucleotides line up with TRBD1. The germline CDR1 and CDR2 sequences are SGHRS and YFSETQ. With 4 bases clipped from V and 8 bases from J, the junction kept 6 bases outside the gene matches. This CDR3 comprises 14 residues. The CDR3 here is CASSPGQAYSPLHF. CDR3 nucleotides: TGCGCCAGCAGCCCTGGACAGGCTTATTCACCCCTCCACTTT.

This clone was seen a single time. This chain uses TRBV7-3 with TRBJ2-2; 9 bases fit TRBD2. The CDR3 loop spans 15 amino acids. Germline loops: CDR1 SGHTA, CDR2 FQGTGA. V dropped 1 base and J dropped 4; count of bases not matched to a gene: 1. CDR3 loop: CASSLKAGGTGELFF. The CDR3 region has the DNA TGTGCCAGCAGCTTAAAAGCGGGGGGCACCGGGGAGCTGTTTTTT.

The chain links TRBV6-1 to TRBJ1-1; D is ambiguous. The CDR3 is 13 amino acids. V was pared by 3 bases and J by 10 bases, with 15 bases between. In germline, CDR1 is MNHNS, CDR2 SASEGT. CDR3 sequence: CASSDRSRRGAFF. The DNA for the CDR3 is TGTGCCAGCAGTGATCGGTCCCGTAGAGGAGCTTTCTTT.